These T cell receptor beta chains were read from a single sample in a study of blood T cells in healthy people across ages. In TCRdb, the 5' RACE reads were re-called with MiXCR into one record per CDR3 protein. Found here are some 710,000 distinct CDR3 sequences, around 45% of them singletons; the top ten hold roughly 20%. Sequenced sample: blood. The receptors were gathered from a man of 80 years or more in good health. Each CDR3 is given with its conserved first and last residue. D genes are given only for firm matches. Clone size, where shown, is once, few, many, or a class for clones that have expanded.

J | V | D | size | DNA | CDR3
TRBJ2-2 | TRBV5-6 | . | few | TGTGCCAGCAGCTTGAGGGGAGACTATTTAACCGGGGAGCTGTTTTTT | CASSLRGDYLTGELFF
TRBJ2-7 | TRBV7-2 | TRBD2 | . | TGTGCCAGCACACTAACCGGGACTAGCGTCTACGAGCAGTACTTC | CASTLTGTSVYEQYF
TRBJ2-1 | TRBV10-1 | TRBD1 | . | TGCGCCAGCAGTGACCCTGGGACAGGGAGCGAGCAGTTCTTC | CASSDPGTGSEQFF
TRBJ2-7 | TRBV7-2 | TRBD2 | many | TGTGCCAGCAGCTTAGAAGCGGGAGACTACGAGCAGTACTTC | CASSLEAGDYEQYF
TRBJ2-7 | TRBV30 | TRBD2 | . | TGTGCCCGGAGTCTTGGACTAGTTTACGAGCAGTACTTC | CARSLGLVYEQYF
TRBJ2-7 | TRBV20-1 | . | . | TGCAGTGCTAGAGATAAACTAGACTCCTACGAGCAGTACTTC | CSARDKLDSYEQYF
TRBJ2-7 | TRBV20-1 | . | . | TGCAGTGCTAGAGATCAACGCAGCCCAACCTACGAGCAGTACTTC | CSARDQRSPTYEQYF
TRBJ2-1 | TRBV24-1 | . | many | TGTGCCACCAGTCTGGATGAGCAGTTCTTC | CATSLDEQFF
TRBJ2-7 | TRBV12-3/TRBV12-4 | . | many | TGTGCCAGCAGTCCGCGTAGCCGCCGGGAGCAGTACTTC | CASSPRSRREQYF
TRBJ2-2 | TRBV27 | . | . | TGTGCCAGCAGAATCTCCCAGGAGGGGCAGCTGTTTTTT | CASRISQEGQLFF
TRBJ2-7 | TRBV25-1 | . | . | TGTGCCAGCAGTGCGACGCTGGACTACGAGCAGTACTTC | CASSATLDYEQYF
TRBJ2-3 | TRBV4-1 | . | . | TGCGCCGGCAGCCAAGCGGTCCGCGCAGATACGCAGTATTTT | CAGSQAVRADTQYF
TRBJ1-5 | TRBV19 | . | . | TGTGCCAGTACCATCGGAAGGCAGCCCCAGCATTTT | CASTIGRQPQHF
TRBJ2-3 | TRBV28 | . | . | TGTGCCAGCAGTTTTGCGCGGGCCGGTTTCACAGATACGCAGTATTTT | CASSFARAGFTDTQYF
TRBJ1-3 | TRBV4-3 | . | . | TGCGCCAGCAGCCGAGGGGATTCAGGAAACACCATATATTTT | CASSRGDSGNTIYF
TRBJ1-4 | TRBV7-2 | TRBD1 | few | TGTGCCAGCAGCTCAGACAGGGTAGTGGCTAATGAAAAACTGTTTTTT | CASSSDRVVANEKLFF
TRBJ1-2 | TRBV27 | . | . | TGTGCCAGCAGTTTTCAGGCGGGCGCGGGCTATGGCTACACCTTC | CASSFQAGAGYGYTF
TRBJ2-1 | TRBV4-2 | TRBD2 | . | TGTGCCAGCAGCCGAGTGGGGACTAGCGGGAGCAATGAGCAGTTCTTC | CASSRVGTSGSNEQFF
TRBJ2-7 | TRBV20-1 | . | . | TGCAGTGCCCGGGAGCCCCCCGCCTACAATGAGCAGTACTTC | CSAREPPAYNEQYF
TRBJ2-7 | TRBV10-3 | TRBD2 | . | TGTGCCATCAGTGAGCTGGCTAGCGGAGCCTACGAGCAGTACTTC | CAISELASGAYEQYF
TRBJ1-4 | TRBV25-1 | . | . | TGTGCCAGCAGGGAACCAGGGTTTGAAAAACTGTTTTTT | CASREPGFEKLFF
TRBJ1-3 | TRBV5-1 | . | . | TGCGCCAGCAGCTTGCAGTCTGGAAACACCATATATTTT | CASSLQSGNTIYF
TRBJ1-5 | TRBV24-1 | TRBD1 | few | TGTGCCACCAGTTGCCAGGGGGTTCAGCCCCAGCATTTT | CATSCQGVQPQHF
TRBJ2-7 | TRBV6-5 | . | few | TGTGCCAGCAGACCTAACGGACCTTACGACGAGCAGTACTTC | CASRPNGPYDEQYF
TRBJ2-7 | TRBV5-1 | . | many | TGCGCCAGCAGCCTGGGGTTCGGGTCTGGCGAGCAGTACTTC | CASSLGFGSGEQYF
TRBJ1-2 | TRBV5-1 | . | few | TGCGCCAGCAGCTTGGAGGGCAGGTCCGACTATGGCTACACCTTC | CASSLEGRSDYGYTF
TRBJ1-5 | TRBV12-3/TRBV12-4 | . | few | TGTGCCAGCAGGGGGAATGGCAATCAGCCCCAGCATTTT | CASRGNGNQPQHF
TRBJ2-1 | TRBV29-1 | . | many | TGCAGCGTTGAACAATACAATGAGCAGTTCTTC | CSVEQYNEQFF
TRBJ2-6 | TRBV5-1 | . | many | TGCGCCAGCAGCAAGGACCTCAGAGCCTCTGGGGCCAACGTCCTGACTTTC | CASSKDLRASGANVLTF
TRBJ1-6 | TRBV20-1 | TRBD1 | . | TGCAGTGCGCAACCCAACCGGGACAGGGTTAATTCACCCCTCCACTTT | CSAQPNRDRVNSPLHF
TRBJ1-2 | TRBV7-2 | . | . | TGTGCCAGCAGCTTGGACTCTTACTATGGCTACACCTTC | CASSLDSYYGYTF
TRBJ2-1 | TRBV5-1 | . | . | TGCGCCAGCATGGAGTCCCGAGGCTCCTACAATGAGCAGTTCTTC | CASMESRGSYNEQFF
TRBJ2-3 | TRBV7-2 | TRBD1 | many | TGTGCCAGCAGTATCGACAGGGGATCGTCAGATACGCAGTATTTT | CASSIDRGSSDTQYF
TRBJ1-2 | TRBV25-1 | . | . | TGTGCCAGCAGTGAAAGGACAGTGACCGGGGGTGACTATGGCTACACCTTC | CASSERTVTGGDYGYTF
TRBJ1-3 | TRBV14 | . | . | TGTGCCAGCAGCCAAGGTGGAAACACCATATATTTT | CASSQGGNTIYF
TRBJ2-5 | TRBV5-1 | . | . | TGCGCCAGCAGCCCCCTCAGGCTCCAAGAGACCCAGTACTTC | CASSPLRLQETQYF
TRBJ2-1 | TRBV4-3 | . | . | TGCGCCGGCAGCCAAGAAGGATCTTCCTACAATGAGCAGTTCTTC | CAGSQEGSSYNEQFF
TRBJ2-5 | TRBV12-3/TRBV12-4 | TRBD2 | . | TGTGCCAGCAGTCTGCGGGGGGGGCTTAGCATTGGGACCCAGTACTTC | CASSLRGGLSIGTQYF
TRBJ2-1 | TRBV20-1 | . | . | TGCAGTGCTAGACCACCCGGGGCTTTCGGGCAGTTCTTC | CSARPPGAFGQFF
TRBJ2-3 | TRBV5-1 | . | many | TGTGCCAGCAGCAGTCCTAGCACAGATACGCAGTATTTT | CASSSPSTDTQYF
TRBJ2-1 | TRBV20-1 | TRBD2 | . | TGCAGTGCTAGCGGGGGGGCACTTGAGCAGTTCTTC | CSASGGALEQFF
TRBJ1-1 | TRBV3-1 | . | few | TGTGCCAGCAGCCAAGTCATGAACACTGAAGCTTTCTTT | CASSQVMNTEAFF
TRBJ2-3 | TRBV6-2/TRBV6-3 | . | few | TGTGCCAGCAGTCCCAAACCTACAGGAACCTCTAGCACAGATACGCAGTATTTT | CASSPKPTGTSSTDTQYF
TRBJ2-1 | TRBV20-1 | . | few | TGCAGTGCGAGCTCGGGAGAGAAGAATGAGCAGTTCTTC | CSASSGEKNEQFF
TRBJ1-1 | TRBV5-1 | . | . | TGCGCCAGCAGCTTGAGGGCCGCGGGGGGGAATACTGAAGCTTTCTTT | CASSLRAAGGNTEAFF
TRBJ2-7 | TRBV12-3/TRBV12-4 | TRBD1 | many | TGTGCCAGCAGCCCACTCCGGGGACAGGGAGGATACGAGCAGTACTTC | CASSPLRGQGGYEQYF
TRBJ1-1 | TRBV6-6 | TRBD1 | . | TGTGCCAGCAGCTCAGTAGACAGGGCACACACTGAAGCTTTCTTT | CASSSVDRAHTEAFF
TRBJ2-7 | TRBV5-1 | TRBD1 | . | TGCGCCAGCAGCCAGCGGACAGGTGGACCCTACGAGCAGTACTTC | CASSQRTGGPYEQYF
TRBJ2-7 | TRBV20-1 | . | . | TGCAGTGCTAGAGGTCGAGGGCTCTACGAGCAGTACTTC | CSARGRGLYEQYF
TRBJ1-4 | TRBV10-3 | . | . | TGTGCCATTCGGGACGGTCTAAATGAAAAACTGTTTTTT | CAIRDGLNEKLFF